What follows are 26 T cell receptor beta chains derived from one specimen sequenced in a study of blood T cells in healthy people across ages. Together with a sample-barcoded 5' primer, a J-beta primer mix was included in a second PCR lasting about 6 to 11 cycles. Via MiXCR, TCRdb re-called the 5' RACE reads, giving one row per CDR3 protein. The repertoire holds about 1.1 million distinct CDR3 sequences, with about two fifths as singletons. The material sequenced was blood. The receptors shown here come from a man between 18 and 35 years old in good health.

This clonotype has ten or more counts. V is TRBV5-5 and J is TRBJ1-2; D unresolved. Germline V CDR1 and CDR2: SGHKS, YYEKEE (reference sequence). The CDR3 contains 14 residues. The V gene lost 1 base and the J gene lost 3 bases, with 10 bases spanning the gap. This chain's CDR3 is CASSLISDDYGYTF. CDR3 sequence (DNA): TGTGCCAGCAGCTTGATATCAGATGACTATGGCTACACCTTC.

V is TRBV7-9 and J is TRBJ1-6; D remains ambiguous. The CDR3 extends over 13 amino acids. CDR1 and CDR2 (germline): SEHNR, FQNEAQ (reference sequence). Trimming stripped 5 bases from V and 7 bases from J, with 9 bases between. CDR3 coding DNA: TGTGCCAGCAGCGGGAATCTAAATTCACCCCTCCACTTT. Translation gives CASSGNLNSPLHF.

This clonotype was seen repeatedly, ten times or more. The genes are TRBV5-1 and TRBJ2-1; the D gene could be TRBD1 or TRBD2 (6 bases each). Judging by the DNA end, TRBJ2-7 fits better; the J call may be wrong. Germline V gives CDR1 SGHRS, CDR2 YFSETQ. The CDR3 loop spans 16 amino acids. The DNA for the CDR3 is TGCGCCAGCAGCTTAGTAGGGGGGAGCTCCTACAATGAGCAGTACTTC. Its translation is CASSLVGGSSYNEQYF.

The rearrangement links TRBV5-1 to TRBJ2-2; tentative D call: TRBD2 (6 bases). Germline assignment: CDR1 SGHRS and CDR2 YFSETQ. The CDR3 is made up of 14 amino acids. With 6 bases removed from V and 1 base from J, the gap between germline ends came to 10 bases. The CDR3 here is CASTPGLNTGELFF. CDR3 sequence (DNA): TGCGCCAGCACTCCGGGACTGAACACCGGGGAGCTGTTTTTT.

The V and J genes are TRBV20-1 and TRBJ2-1; D is undetermined. This CDR3 spans 17 amino acids. With 2 bases removed from V and 4 bases from J, the gap between germline ends came to 21 bases. In germline, CDR1 is DFQATT, CDR2 SNEGSKA (reference sequence). The DNA of the CDR3 is TGCAGTGCTAGAAGTTCGGTCGGCTCTATGACTTACAATGAGCAGTTCTTC. Protein sequence: CSARSSVGSMTYNEQFF.

The V and J genes are TRBV9 and TRBJ1-2; unclear D gene. Germline V gene lookup returns CDR1 SGDLS and CDR2 YYNGEE. The CDR3 covers 16 residues. Trimming removed 0 bases at V and 6 bases at J, with 18 bases between. CDR3 region: CASSVATGNQYNGYTF. CDR3 nucleotide sequence: TGTGCCAGCAGCGTAGCGACGGGGAATCAGTATAATGGCTACACCTTC.

This clonotype was recorded a few times. This chain joins TRBV2 and TRBJ2-3; TRBD2 agrees at 7 bases. V was pared by 4 bases and J by 0 bases, with 4 bases of the junction left unmatched. The CDR3 loop spans 15 amino acids. Per germline, CDR1 SNHLY and CDR2 FYNNEI. This chain's CDR3 is CASSGDYTSTDTQYF. The CDR3 DNA follows: TGTGCCAGCAGTGGGGACTACACTAGCACAGATACGCAGTATTTT.

The chain uses TRBV2 and TRBJ2-1; D is ambiguous. The CDR3 length is 12 residues. Germline V lookup: CDR1 SNHLY, CDR2 FYNNEI. The V gene lost 6 bases and the J gene lost 12 bases, with 15 bases spanning the gap. The CDR3 is CASSPALGTQFF. The CDR3 nucleotides read TGTGCCAGCAGCCCTGCTCTAGGTACGCAGTTCTTC.

This clonotype was counted only a few times. The genes are TRBV29-1 and TRBJ2-5; D possibly corresponds to TRBD2 (5 bases). The CDR3 consists of 15 residues. Trimming took off 3 bases at V and 5 bases at J, with 19 bases between the two ends. Germline CDR1 SQVTM, CDR2 ANQGSEA. CDR3 sequence reads: CSVEEGLGRAETQYF. The CDR3 nucleotides are TGCAGCGTTGAGGAAGGACTTGGTCGGGCGGAGACCCAGTACTTC.

This chain links TRBV6-5 with TRBJ1-2; no firm D call. Per the germline V gene, CDR1 is MNHEY and CDR2 is SVGAGI. The CDR3 is 13 residues long. The ends were cut back, 6 bases at V and 4 bases at J, with 12 bases in the middle. The chain's CDR3 is CASRSDNPYGYTF. CDR3 DNA sequence: TGTGCCAGCAGATCCGACAACCCCTATGGCTACACCTTC.

In its sample, this clonotype was seen a few times. The chain uses TRBV6-2 or TRBV6-3 and TRBJ2-7; TRBD1 matches 7 bases. Germline V gene sequence: CDR1 MNHEY, CDR2 SVGEGT. Unmatched junction bases numbered 5, after V lost 1 base and J lost 2 bases. The CDR3 runs to 15 residues. CDR3 amino acids: CASSYWDSRPYEQYF. The DNA of the CDR3 is TGTGCCAGCAGTTACTGGGACAGCCGCCCCTACGAGCAGTACTTC.

Concerning this clonotype: A read error may produce the germline difference seen at one junction end. This chain uses TRBV6-4 with TRBJ2-5, with 10 bases identical to TRBD1. This CDR3 has 16 amino acids. The germline CDR1 and CDR2 sequences are MRHNA and SNTAGT. The CDR3 spells CACSDPTGQGYNEQYF. CDR3 nucleotide sequence: TGTGCCTGCAGTGACCCAACGGGACAGGGGTACAATGAGCAGTACTTC.

This clonotype was picked up one time. V is TRBV20-1 and J is TRBJ1-2; the match to TRBD1 covers 11 bases. V was pared by 0 bases and J by 3 bases, with 3 bases of the junction left unmatched. The CDR3 covers 15 residues. From germline, CDR1 is DFQATT and CDR2 SNEGSKA (reference sequence). Written as DNA, the CDR3 is TGCAGTGCTAGAGATTGGGACAGGGGGGACTATGGCTACACCTTC. It yields the protein CSARDWDRGDYGYTF.

To note about this clonotype: With a much larger clone just one base away, this may be a read error. The rearrangement joins TRBV20-1 to TRBJ1-4; D gene ambiguous. Trimming took off 4 bases at V and 5 bases at J, with 11 bases between the two ends. Germline V CDR1 and CDR2: DFQATT, SNEGSKA (reference sequence). The CDR3 loop spans 13 amino acids. The CDR3, as DNA: TGCAGTGCTAACGGGTCTACCAATGAAAAACTGTTTTTT. It translates to CSANGSTNEKLFF.

This clonotype was seen a handful of times. The rearrangement uses TRBV4-1 and TRBJ2-3, with 11 bases aligning to TRBD2. Trimming took 1 base from V and 2 from J; bases not matched to a gene: 5. Germline-derived CDR1 and CDR2 are MGHRA and YSYEKL. The CDR3 is made up of 17 amino acids. As DNA, the CDR3 is TGCGCCAGCAGCCAAGGGCCTAGCGGGGGGTACACAGATACGCAGTATTTT. Translated: CASSQGPSGGYTDTQYF.

This chain joins TRBV7-9 and TRBJ2-1; 9 bases match TRBD2. This CDR3 has 14 residues. Germline V gene lookup returns CDR1 SEHNR and CDR2 FQNEAQ (reference sequence). V trimming: 1 base; J trimming: 8 bases; junction bases outside the gene matches: 3. CDR3 region: CASSLGGGVDEQFF. The CDR3 bases are TGTGCCAGCAGCTTAGGCGGGGGGGTCGATGAGCAGTTCTTC.

This clonotype has just a few counts. This chain connects TRBV5-5 to TRBJ1-1; D call uncertain. The germline V gene encodes CDR1 SGHKS and CDR2 YYEKEE (reference sequence). This CDR3 region has 13 residues. V was cut by 4 bases and J by 5 bases, with 12 bases left in between. DNA of the CDR3: TGTGCCAGCAGCCTCCGGGCCACGACTGAAGCTTTCTTT. This translates into CASSLRATTEAFF.

This clonotype was picked up a small number of times. The V and J genes are TRBV7-9 and TRBJ1-2; 7 bases fit TRBD1. This CDR3 spans 14 amino acids. With V trimmed by 5 bases and J by 2 bases, 5 bases remained unmatched. Germline-derived CDR1 and CDR2 are SEHNR and FQNEAQ (reference sequence). This CDR3 reads CASSPGQDNYGYTF. The CDR3, as DNA: TGTGCCAGCAGCCCCGGACAGGACAACTATGGCTACACCTTC.

The gene calls are TRBV14 and TRBJ1-2; TRBD1 matches at 9 bases. This CDR3 spans 16 amino acids. With V trimmed by 4 bases and J by 4 bases, 10 bases remained unmatched. The germline CDR1 and CDR2 sequences are SGHDN and FVKESK. The CDR3 DNA follows: TGTGCCAGCAGCCTAACCGGGACAGGGTACGCCTATGGCTACACCTTC. Its translation is CASSLTGTGYAYGYTF.

In this sample, this clonotype turned up many times. The chain couples TRBV7-2 to TRBJ2-7, with 7 bases matching TRBD1. The CDR3 has 15 residues. The germline V gene has CDR1 SGHTA and CDR2 FQGNSA. Trimming took 3 bases from V and 0 from J; bases not matched to a gene: 5. The CDR3 DNA reads TGTGCCAGCAGCTTTACGGGACAGAACTCCTACGAGCAGTACTTC. It specifies CASSFTGQNSYEQYF.

The rearrangement joins TRBV7-3 to TRBJ2-1; unclear D gene. The CDR3 contains 15 residues. V lost 0 bases and J 8 bases, leaving 14 bases between the germline ends. Germline CDR1 reads SGHTA; CDR2 reads FQGTGA. CDR3 amino acids: CASSLTSAAGYEQFF. The CDR3 coding sequence is TGTGCCAGCAGCTTAACGTCGGCGGCTGGGTATGAGCAGTTCTTC.

The chain carries TRBV20-1 and TRBJ2-5, with a possible D match to TRBD1 (7 bases). Per germline, CDR1 DFQATT and CDR2 SNEGSKA (reference sequence). CDR3 length: 13 residues. Between the trimmed V and J ends, which lost 7 bases and 4 bases, there was a span of 16 bases. The CDR3, as DNA: TGCAGTGGGAGGGGGCGGAACGGAGAGACCCAGTACTTC. Its translation: CSGRGRNGETQYF.

Comment on this clonotype: The junction departs from the called germline gene at one end, perhaps through a read error. This chain links TRBV7-3 with TRBJ1-1; D ambiguous. The CDR3 is 14 amino acids. Germline V CDR1 and CDR2: SGHTA, FQGTGA. The CDR3 here is CASRLFPVNTEAFF. The CDR3 DNA reads TGTGCCAGCCGCTTATTTCCGGTGAACACTGAAGCTTTCTTT.

The chain carries TRBV5-1 and TRBJ2-5, with D unclear. Germline assignment: CDR1 SGHRS and CDR2 YFSETQ. The CDR3 extends over 13 amino acids. Trimming took 3 bases from V and 5 from J, leaving 11 bases between them. CDR3: CASSSEARETQYF. DNA of the CDR3: TGCGCCAGCAGCTCGGAAGCAAGGGAGACCCAGTACTTC.

The chain carries TRBV4-3 and TRBJ2-3; possible D gene TRBD1, 6 bases. Germline V gives CDR1 LGHNA, CDR2 YSLEER. This CDR3 has 18 residues. Trimming pared 0 bases from V and 2 bases from J, leaving 18 bases between. CDR3: CASSQEPLLGALTDTQYF. In nucleotides, the CDR3 is TGCGCCAGCAGCCAAGAACCCCTTTTGGGGGCTCTCACAGATACGCAGTATTTT.

This clonotype was observed at least ten times. J is TRBJ1-1 and V is TRBV5-1; a weak D match, TRBD1 (5 bases). Deletions cut 0 bases from V and 8 bases from J, with 8 bases between. Looked up from germline, CDR1 is SGHRS and CDR2 is YFSETQ. The CDR3 runs 12 residues. The DNA for the CDR3 is TGCGCCAGCAGCTTGGGACAGCGAGAAGCTTTCTTT. The encoded protein is CASSLGQREAFF. The full variable domain, completed using reference TRBV5-1 and TRBJ1-1, is KAGVTQTPRYLIKTRGQQVTLSCSPISGHRSVSWYQQTPGQGLQFLFEYFSETQRNKGNFPGRFSGRQFSNSRSEMNVSTLELGDSALYLCASSLGQREAFFGQGTRLTVV.